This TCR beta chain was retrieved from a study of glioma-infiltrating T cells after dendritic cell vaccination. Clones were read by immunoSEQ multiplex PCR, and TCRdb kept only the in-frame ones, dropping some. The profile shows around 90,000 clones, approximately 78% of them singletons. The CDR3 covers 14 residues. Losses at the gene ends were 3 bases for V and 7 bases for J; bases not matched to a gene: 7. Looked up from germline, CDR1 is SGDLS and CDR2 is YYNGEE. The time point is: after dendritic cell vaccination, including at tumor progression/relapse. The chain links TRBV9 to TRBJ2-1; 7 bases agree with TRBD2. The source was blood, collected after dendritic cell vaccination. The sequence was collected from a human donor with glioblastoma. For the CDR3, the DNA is TGTGCCAGCAGCGCCGGGGGGTCATGGAATGAGCAGTTCTTC. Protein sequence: CASSAGGSWNEQFF.